Listed here are 22 T cell receptor beta chains from one sample, sequenced in a study of HIV-infected patients and healthy controls. Alpha and beta constant-region primers primed reverse transcription of about 500 ng RNA. Separate chain-specific third strand synthesis with multiplexing indices produced the alpha and beta libraries. TCRdb independently ran MiXCR on the 5' RACE reads; one entry per CDR3 protein. The sample lists 3,500 to 4,500 distinct CDR3 sequences; about 8% were seen once. The repertoire came from unfractionated whole blood and reflected all unsorted peripheral T cells. The input for sequencing was blood, taken before antiretroviral therapy. Receptors were obtained from an adult with HIV infection.

This chain connects TRBV18 to TRBJ1-1, with D unresolved. V lost 1 base and J lost 1, with 13 bases in between. This CDR3 is built from 16 residues. Germline CDR1 KGHSH, CDR2 LQKENI. CDR3 amino acids: CASSPQSLAGNTEAFF. CDR3 in DNA: TGTGCCAGCTCACCACAAAGTTTAGCCGGGAACACTGAAGCTTTCTTT.

In its sample, this clonotype was seen many times. The rearrangement links TRBV3-1 to TRBJ2-1; the match to TRBD2 covers 13 bases. The CDR3 sequence is 15 residues long. V shed 5 bases and J 7 bases; nucleotides not matched to a gene: 5. The germline V gene has CDR1 LGHDT and CDR2 YNNKEL (reference sequence). The CDR3 DNA reads TGTGCCAGCAGCTACTCGACTAGCGGGAGGAATGAGCAGTTCTTC. Residues: CASSYSTSGRNEQFF.

By sample fraction, this clonotype is medium-sized. V and J are TRBV12-3 or TRBV12-4 and TRBJ2-1; 7 bases map to TRBD2. The CDR3 spans 15 residues. J lost 1 base, V lost 2 bases, and 2 bases had no gene match. The CDR3 sequence: CASSLSGVSYNEQFF. CDR3 sequence (DNA): TGTGCCAGCAGTTTAAGCGGGGTGTCCTACAATGAGCAGTTCTTC.

There are many counts of this clonotype. J is TRBJ2-2 and V is TRBV19; TRBD1 aligns across 8 bases. Losses at the gene ends were 5 bases for V and 6 bases for J; bases not matched to a gene: 8. CDR1 and CDR2 (germline): LNHDA, SQIVND (reference sequence). This CDR3 has 15 amino acids. This chain's CDR3 is CASSWQGALAGELFF. Written as DNA, the CDR3 is TGTGCCAGTAGTTGGCAGGGGGCGCTTGCCGGGGAGCTGTTTTTT.

This clonotype appeared a single time. V is TRBV19 and J is TRBJ2-1; D remains unclear. Germline CDR1 and CDR2: LNHDA and SQIVND (reference sequence). V was clipped by 2 bases and J by 7 bases, with 9 bases between them. The CDR3 is 13 amino acids. CDR3 loop: CASSIIAGNEQFF. The CDR3 DNA reads as TGTGCCAGTAGTATAATCGCTGGGAATGAGCAGTTCTTC.

This clonotype is labeled as medium-sized. The chain links TRBV5-4 to TRBJ2-3; D might be TRBD2 (7 bases). The ends were cut back, 0 bases at V and 4 bases at J, with 15 bases in the middle. This CDR3 has 16 amino acids. The germline V gene encodes CDR1 SGHNT and CDR2 YYREEE (reference sequence). CDR3 nucleotides: TGTGCCAGCAGCTTGGGGTGGGGGGGCCGAGCAGATACGCAGTATTTT. The encoded protein is CASSLGWGGRADTQYF. The whole variable domain, remainder taken from reference TRBV5-4 and TRBJ2-3, is ETGVTQSPTHLIKTRGQQVTLRCSSQSGHNTVSWYQQALGQGPQFIFQYYREEENGRGNFPPRFSGLQFPNYSSELNVNALELDDSALYLCASSLGWGGRADTQYFGPGTRLTVL.

This clonotype is classed as medium-sized. The gene calls are TRBV6-1 and TRBJ1-6; TRBD1 is a possible D gene (5 bases). The CDR3 is 14 residues long. The V end was cut by 6 bases, the J end by 5 bases, with 11 bases between. Looked up from germline, CDR1 is MNHNS and CDR2 is SASEGT. CDR3 protein: CASSHRSHNSPLHF. CDR3 DNA: TGTGCCAGCAGCCACAGGTCTCATAATTCACCCCTCCACTTT.

This clonotype was seen only a few times. The chain is built from TRBV13 and TRBJ2-3, with TRBD1 matching over 8 bases. From germline, CDR1 is PRHDT and CDR2 FYEKMQ (reference sequence). The CDR3 sequence is 15 residues long. J lost 5 bases, V lost 2 bases, and 6 bases had no gene match. CDR3 amino acids: CASSLWQGAEDTQYF. The CDR3, as DNA: TGTGCCAGCAGCTTATGGCAGGGGGCTGAAGATACGCAGTATTTT.

By share of the sample, this clonotype is medium-sized. The J gene is TRBJ2-7, the V gene TRBV27; tentatively, D is TRBD1 (6 bases). The length of the CDR3 is 16 residues. Trimming left V 3 bases short and J 4 bases short, with 19 bases between. CDR1 and CDR2 (germline): MNHEY, SMNVEV (reference sequence). CDR3 nucleotides: TGTGCCAGCAGTTTTGCCCTACGGGCAGGGGCGTACGAGCAGTACTTC. It translates to CASSFALRAGAYEQYF.

This clonotype was counted only a few times. This chain connects TRBV18 to TRBJ1-4; no definite D call. The germline V and J ends were trimmed by 2 bases and 4 bases, with 11 bases remaining between them. The CDR3 contains 15 residues. Germline CDR1 and CDR2: KGHSH and LQKENI. This CDR3 is CASSPSLSSNEKLFF. The CDR3 bases are TGTGCCAGCTCACCATCGCTCTCGAGTAATGAAAAACTGTTTTTT.

The CDR3: CASSSGDFNQPQHF. The CDR3 DNA follows: TGTGCCAGTAGTTCGGGGGACTTCAATCAGCCCCAGCATTTT. J is TRBJ1-5 and V is TRBV19, with D possibly TRBD1 on 5 matching bases. Trimming left V 5 bases short and J 3 bases short, with 11 bases between. This CDR3 contains 14 residues. Looked up from germline, CDR1 is LNHDA and CDR2 is SQIVND (reference sequence).

Sample share makes this clonotype medium-sized. V is TRBV10-3 and J is TRBJ1-5; no reliable D call. Per the germline V gene, CDR1 is ENHRY and CDR2 is SYGVKD. V was pared by 0 bases and J by 3 bases, with 3 bases between. This CDR3 region has 13 residues. The CDR3 protein is CAISESFNQPQHF. DNA of the CDR3: TGTGCCATCAGTGAGTCTTTCAATCAGCCCCAGCATTTT.

This clonotype was seen repeatedly, ten times or more. The gene calls are TRBV7-2 and TRBJ2-1, with D possibly TRBD1 on 5 matching bases. Germline loops: CDR1 SGHTA, CDR2 FQGNSA. This CDR3 is 12 amino acids long. Trimming left V 5 bases short and J 8 bases short, with 10 bases between. In nucleotides, the CDR3 is TGTGCCAGCAGCCCCCAGGGTTATGAGCAGTTCTTC. The encoded protein is CASSPQGYEQFF.

This clonotype is medium-sized (0.01 to 0.1%) within its sample. V and J are TRBV7-9 and TRBJ1-2, with 7 bases aligning to TRBD1. The V and J ends lost 7 bases and 2 bases, in that order; junction bases with no gene match: 10. Germline V CDR1 and CDR2: SEHNR, FQNEAQ (reference sequence). The CDR3 consists of 15 residues. CDR3 residues: CASTGTVGSNYGYTF. CDR3 DNA sequence: TGTGCCAGCACCGGGACAGTGGGATCCAACTATGGCTACACCTTC.

This clonotype is judged medium-sized. V gene TRBV28 combines with J gene TRBJ1-3, with TRBD1 matching 7 bases. The CDR3 has 15 residues. Trimming took 5 bases from V and 8 from J; bases not matched to a gene: 12. Germline V gene sequence: CDR1 MDHEN, CDR2 SYDVKM. The CDR3 is CASSPDRSFFHTIYF. CDR3 nucleotide sequence: TGTGCCAGCAGTCCGGACAGGTCCTTCTTTCACACCATATATTTT.

This clonotype was detected ten times or more. The chain employs TRBV27 and TRBJ2-7, with a tentative D call TRBD1 (6 bases). Trimming cost V 5 bases and J 1 base, with 15 bases left between them. Germline CDR1 and CDR2: MNHEY and SMNVEV (reference sequence). CDR3 length equals 15 residues. In DNA form, the CDR3 reads TGTGCCAGCAGTCCCGGACAGTATGTGTCCTACGAGCAGTACTTC. Residues: CASSPGQYVSYEQYF.

This clonotype was counted only a few times. The chain employs TRBV2 and TRBJ1-5; the D is unclear. There are 16 residues in the CDR3. CDR1 is SNHLY and CDR2 is FYNNEI in the germline V gene. Trimming stripped 2 bases from V and 3 bases from J, with 14 bases between. In nucleotides, the CDR3 is TGTGCCAGCAGTGAATTTCGGACTTCCGACAATCAGCCCCAGCATTTT. Protein sequence: CASSEFRTSDNQPQHF.

This clonotype was seen ten or more times. CDR3 nucleotide sequence: TGTGCCAGCAGCTTGGCGGGACATACGAACACTGAAGCTTTCTTT. It codes for CASSLAGHTNTEAFF. This chain uses TRBV5-4 with TRBJ1-1, with D possibly matching TRBD1 (6 bases). Trimming stripped 0 bases from V and 1 base from J, with 10 bases between. This CDR3 is 15 amino acids long. Germline CDR1 is SGHNT and CDR2 is YYREEE (reference sequence).

By sample share, this clonotype is medium-sized. The chain uses TRBV10-3 and TRBJ1-1, with TRBD1 matching over 7 bases. The V segment lost 2 bases and the J segment 3 bases; nucleotides outside the gene matches: 21. CDR3 length: 20 residues. In germline, CDR1 is ENHRY, CDR2 SYGVKD. CDR3 DNA: TGTGCCATCAGTGAGGGAACCCACAGGGGTATTTTGAAGGGTGACACTGAAGCTTTCTTT. Its protein is CAISEGTHRGILKGDTEAFF.

This clonotype was detected ten times or more. The rearrangement joins TRBV5-1 to TRBJ2-1, with D hard to call. V gave up 4 bases and J gave up 5 bases, with 10 bases separating them. Germline V gives CDR1 SGHRS, CDR2 YFSETQ. This CDR3 spans 13 amino acids. This CDR3 reads CASSLRHDNEQFF. In nucleotides, the CDR3 is TGCGCCAGCAGCCTAAGACACGACAATGAGCAGTTCTTC. The variable domain in full, completed from reference TRBV5-1 and TRBJ2-1, reads KAGVTQTPRYLIKTRGQQVTLSCSPISGHRSVSWYQQTPGQGLQFLFEYFSETQRNKGNFPGRFSGRQFSNSRSEMNVSTLELGDSALYLCASSLRHDNEQFFGPGTRLTVL.

The genes are TRBV5-1 and TRBJ1-6; D is possibly TRBD1 (5 bases). From germline, CDR1 is SGHRS and CDR2 YFSETQ. This CDR3 is 14 amino acids long. The V and J ends lost 4 bases and 7 bases respectively, with 12 bases between them. The CDR3 loop reads CASSGDAINSPLHF. The CDR3 region has the DNA TGCGCCAGCAGCGGGGACGCGATAAATTCACCCCTCCACTTT.

This clonotype was detected ten times or more. The V gene is TRBV18, the J gene TRBJ1-4; tentatively, D is TRBD1 (6 bases). V gave up 3 bases and J gave up 1 base, with 12 bases separating them. The CDR3 contains 16 residues. In germline, CDR1 is KGHSH, CDR2 LQKENI. Written as DNA, the CDR3 is TGTGCCAGCTCACCGGCTACAGGGTTAACTAATGAAAAACTGTTTTTT. Translating gives CASSPATGLTNEKLFF.